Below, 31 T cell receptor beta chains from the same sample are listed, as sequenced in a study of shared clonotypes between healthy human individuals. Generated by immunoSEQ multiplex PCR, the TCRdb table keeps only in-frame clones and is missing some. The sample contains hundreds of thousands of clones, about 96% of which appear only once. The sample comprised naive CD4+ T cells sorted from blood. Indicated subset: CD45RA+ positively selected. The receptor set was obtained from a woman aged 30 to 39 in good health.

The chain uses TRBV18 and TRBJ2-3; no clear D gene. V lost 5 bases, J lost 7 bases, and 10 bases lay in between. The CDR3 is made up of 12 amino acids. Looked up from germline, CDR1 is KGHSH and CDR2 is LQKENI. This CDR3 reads CASSSTEHTQYF. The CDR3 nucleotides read TGTGCCAGCTCATCAACAGAGCATACGCAGTATTTT.

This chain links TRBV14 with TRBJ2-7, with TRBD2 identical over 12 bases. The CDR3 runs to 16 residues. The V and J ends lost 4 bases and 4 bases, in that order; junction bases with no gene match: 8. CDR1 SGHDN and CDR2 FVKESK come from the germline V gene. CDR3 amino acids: CASSPFTSGRLYEQYF. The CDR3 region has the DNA TGTGCCAGCAGCCCCTTTACTAGCGGGAGGCTTTACGAGCAGTACTTC.

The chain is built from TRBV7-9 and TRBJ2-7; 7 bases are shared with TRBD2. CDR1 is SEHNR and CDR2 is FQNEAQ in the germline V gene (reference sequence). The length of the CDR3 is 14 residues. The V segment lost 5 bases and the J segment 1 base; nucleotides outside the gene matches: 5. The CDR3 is CASSPGGLSYEQYF. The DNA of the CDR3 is TGTGCCAGCAGCCCCGGGGGGTTATCCTACGAGCAGTACTTC.

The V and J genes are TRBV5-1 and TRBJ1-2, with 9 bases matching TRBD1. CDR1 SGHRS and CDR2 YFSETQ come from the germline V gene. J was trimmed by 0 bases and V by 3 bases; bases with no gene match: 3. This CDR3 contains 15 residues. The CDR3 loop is CASSWGTGTNYGYTF. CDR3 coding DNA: TGCGCCAGCAGCTGGGGGACAGGGACTAACTATGGCTACACCTTC.

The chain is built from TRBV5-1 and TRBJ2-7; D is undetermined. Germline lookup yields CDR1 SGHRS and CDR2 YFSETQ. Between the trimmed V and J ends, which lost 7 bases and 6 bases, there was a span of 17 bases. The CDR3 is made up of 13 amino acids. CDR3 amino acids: CASFGSAPLEQYF. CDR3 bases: TGCGCCAGCTTCGGAAGCGCCCCCCTCGAGCAGTACTTC.

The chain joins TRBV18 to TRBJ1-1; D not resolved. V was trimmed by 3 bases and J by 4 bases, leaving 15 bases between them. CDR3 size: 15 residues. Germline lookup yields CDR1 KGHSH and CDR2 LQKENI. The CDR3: CASSPPGVRSTEAFF. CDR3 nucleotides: TGTGCCAGCTCACCCCCCGGGGTGAGGAGCACTGAAGCTTTCTTT. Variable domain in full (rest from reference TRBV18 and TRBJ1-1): NAGVMQNPRHLVRRRGQEARLRCSPMKGHSHVYWYRQLPEEGLKFMVYLQKENIIDESGMPKERFSAEFPKEGPSILRIQQVVRGDSAAYFCASSPPGVRSTEAFFGQGTRLTVV.

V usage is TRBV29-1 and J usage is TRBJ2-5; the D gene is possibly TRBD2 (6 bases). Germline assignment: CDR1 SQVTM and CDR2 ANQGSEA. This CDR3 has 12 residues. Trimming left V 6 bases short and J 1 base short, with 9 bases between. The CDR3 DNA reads TGCAGCGTGTACGGGGGCCAAGAGACCCAGTACTTC. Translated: CSVYGGQETQYF.

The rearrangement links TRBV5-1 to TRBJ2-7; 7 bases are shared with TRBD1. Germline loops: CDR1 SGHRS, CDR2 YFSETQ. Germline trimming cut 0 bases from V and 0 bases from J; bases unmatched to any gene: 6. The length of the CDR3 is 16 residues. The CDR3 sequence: CASSLAPGQRSYEQYF. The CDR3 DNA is TGCGCCAGCAGCTTGGCCCCGGGACAGCGCTCCTACGAGCAGTACTTC.

The CDR3 loop is CASRRGQEKLFF. In DNA, the CDR3 is TGTGCCAGCAGGAGGGGACAGGAAAAACTGTTTTTT. The V call is TRBV28, the J call TRBJ1-4, with 7 bases aligning to TRBD1. Losses at the gene ends were 6 bases for V and 8 bases for J; bases not matched to a gene: 3. This CDR3 contains 12 residues. Germline V CDR1 and CDR2: MDHEN, SYDVKM.

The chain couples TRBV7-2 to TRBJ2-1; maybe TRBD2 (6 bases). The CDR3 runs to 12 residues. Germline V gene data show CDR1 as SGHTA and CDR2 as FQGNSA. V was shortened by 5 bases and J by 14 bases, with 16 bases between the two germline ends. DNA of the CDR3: TGTGCCAGCAGCAAACTGGGACTTTCAGAGTTCTTC. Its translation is CASSKLGLSEFF. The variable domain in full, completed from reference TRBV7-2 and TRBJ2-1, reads GAGVSQSPSNKVTEKGKDVELRCDPISGHTALYWYRQSLGQGLEFLIYFQGNSAPDKSGLPSDRFSAERTGGSVSTLTIQRTQQEDSAVYLCASSKLGLSEFFGPGTRLTVL.

In nucleotides, the CDR3 is TGTGCCAGCAGAAACATAGCGAGCTCCTACAATGAGCAGTTCTTC. Translation gives CASRNIASSYNEQFF. The V call is TRBV6-5, the J call TRBJ2-1, with D tentatively TRBD2 (5 bases). The CDR3 runs 15 residues. V was shortened by 6 bases and J by 0 bases, with 12 bases between the two germline ends. Germline V gene lookup returns CDR1 MNHEY and CDR2 SVGAGI.

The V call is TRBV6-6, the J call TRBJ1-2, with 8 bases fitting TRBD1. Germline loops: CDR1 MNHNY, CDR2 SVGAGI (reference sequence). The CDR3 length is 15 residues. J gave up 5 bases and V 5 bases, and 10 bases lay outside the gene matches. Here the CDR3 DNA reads TGTGCCAGCAGTAGGCGGACAGGGATAGGGTATGGCTACACCTTC. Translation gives CASSRRTGIGYGYTF.

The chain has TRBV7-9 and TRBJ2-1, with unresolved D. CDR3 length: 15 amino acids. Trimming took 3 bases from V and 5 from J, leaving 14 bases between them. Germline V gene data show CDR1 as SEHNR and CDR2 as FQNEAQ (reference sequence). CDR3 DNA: TGTGCCAGCAGCTTTAGAGTTGGTTCAGACAATGAGCAGTTCTTC. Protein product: CASSFRVGSDNEQFF.

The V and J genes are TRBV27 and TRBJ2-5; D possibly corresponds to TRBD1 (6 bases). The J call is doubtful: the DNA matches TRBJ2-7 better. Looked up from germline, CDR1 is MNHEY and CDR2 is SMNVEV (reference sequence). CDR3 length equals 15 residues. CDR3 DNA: TGTGCCAGCAGAGAAACAGGGTTTGGCTCCTACGAGCAGTACTTC. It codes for CASRETGFGSYEQYF.

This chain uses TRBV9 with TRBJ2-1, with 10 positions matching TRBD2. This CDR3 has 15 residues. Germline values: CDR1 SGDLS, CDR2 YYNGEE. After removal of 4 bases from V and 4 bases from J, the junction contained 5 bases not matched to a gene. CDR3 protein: CASSPSGSAYNEQFF. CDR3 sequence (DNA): TGTGCCAGCAGCCCTAGCGGGAGCGCATACAATGAGCAGTTCTTC.

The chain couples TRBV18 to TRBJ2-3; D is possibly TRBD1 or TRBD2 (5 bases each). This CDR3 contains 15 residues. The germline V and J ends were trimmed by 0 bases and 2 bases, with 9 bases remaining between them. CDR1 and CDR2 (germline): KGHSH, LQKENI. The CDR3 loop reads CASSPPGTYTDTQYF. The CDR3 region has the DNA TGTGCCAGCTCACCACCGGGGACCTACACAGATACGCAGTATTTT.

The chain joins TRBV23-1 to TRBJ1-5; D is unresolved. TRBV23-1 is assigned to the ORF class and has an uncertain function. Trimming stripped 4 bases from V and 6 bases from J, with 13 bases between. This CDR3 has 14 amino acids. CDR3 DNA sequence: TGCGCCAGCAGTCTATCGCGAAAACTTCAGCCCCAGCATTTT. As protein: CASSLSRKLQPQHF.

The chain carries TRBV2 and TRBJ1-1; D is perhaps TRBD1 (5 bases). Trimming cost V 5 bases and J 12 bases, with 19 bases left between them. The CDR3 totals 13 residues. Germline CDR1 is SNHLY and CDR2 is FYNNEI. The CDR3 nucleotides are TGTGCCAGCAGTATCCCGGGACCGTGGTATTCTTTCTTT. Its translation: CASSIPGPWYSFF.

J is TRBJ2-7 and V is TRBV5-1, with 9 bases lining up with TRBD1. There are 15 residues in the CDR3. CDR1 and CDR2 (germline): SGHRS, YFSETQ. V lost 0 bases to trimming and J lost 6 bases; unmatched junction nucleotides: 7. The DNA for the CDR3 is TGCGCCAGCAGCTTGGGAGGCGGGACAGGGCTCGAGCAGTACTTC. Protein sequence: CASSLGGGTGLEQYF. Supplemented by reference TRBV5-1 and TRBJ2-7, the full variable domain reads KAGVTQTPRYLIKTRGQQVTLSCSPISGHRSVSWYQQTPGQGLQFLFEYFSETQRNKGNFPGRFSGRQFSNSRSEMNVSTLELGDSALYLCASSLGGGTGLEQYFGPGTRLTVT.

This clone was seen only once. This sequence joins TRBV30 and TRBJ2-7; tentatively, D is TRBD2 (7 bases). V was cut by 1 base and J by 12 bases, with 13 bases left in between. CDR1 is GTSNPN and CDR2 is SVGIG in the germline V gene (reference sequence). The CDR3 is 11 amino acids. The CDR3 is CAWSARGGMYF. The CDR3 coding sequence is TGTGCCTGGAGTGCAAGGGGGGGAATGTACTTC.

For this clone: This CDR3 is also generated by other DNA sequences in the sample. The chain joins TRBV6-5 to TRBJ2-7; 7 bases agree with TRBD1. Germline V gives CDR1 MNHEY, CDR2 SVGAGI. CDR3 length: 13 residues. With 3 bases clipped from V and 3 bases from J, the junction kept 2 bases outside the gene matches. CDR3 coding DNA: TGTGCCAGCAGTTATAGACAGGGCTACGAGCAGTACTTC. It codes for CASSYRQGYEQYF.

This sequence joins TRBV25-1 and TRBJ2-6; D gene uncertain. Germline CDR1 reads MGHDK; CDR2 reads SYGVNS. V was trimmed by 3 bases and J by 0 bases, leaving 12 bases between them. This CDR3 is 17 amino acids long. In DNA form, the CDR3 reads TGTGCCAGCAGTGAGATAGGGCAGCGCTCTGGGGCCAACGTCCTGACTTTC. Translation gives CASSEIGQRSGANVLTF.

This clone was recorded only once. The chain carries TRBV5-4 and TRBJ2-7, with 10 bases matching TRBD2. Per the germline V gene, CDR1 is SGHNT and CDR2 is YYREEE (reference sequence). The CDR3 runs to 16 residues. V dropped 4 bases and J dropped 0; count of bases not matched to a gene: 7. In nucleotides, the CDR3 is TGTGCCAGCAGCACCCTAACTAGCGGGATCTCCTACGAGCAGTACTTC. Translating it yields CASSTLTSGISYEQYF.

The CDR3 protein is CASRQTGTSAGELFF. CDR3 coding DNA: TGTGCCAGCAGGCAGACCGGGACTAGCGCCGGGGAGCTGTTTTTT. This sequence joins TRBV21-1 and TRBJ2-2; TRBD2, as called in the table, went unchecked against the DNA. TRBV21-1 is a listed pseudogene. There are 15 residues in the CDR3.

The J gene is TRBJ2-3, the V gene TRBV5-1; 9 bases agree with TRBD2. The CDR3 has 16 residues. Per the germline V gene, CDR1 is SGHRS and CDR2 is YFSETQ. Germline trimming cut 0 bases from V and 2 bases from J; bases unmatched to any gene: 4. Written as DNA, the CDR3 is TGCGCCAGCAGCTTGGAGATAGCGGGGGCCACAGATACGCAGTATTTT. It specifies CASSLEIAGATDTQYF.

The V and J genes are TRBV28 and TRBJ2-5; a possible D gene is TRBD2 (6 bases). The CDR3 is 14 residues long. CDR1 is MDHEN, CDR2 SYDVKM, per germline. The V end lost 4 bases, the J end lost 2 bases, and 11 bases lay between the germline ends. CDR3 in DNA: TGTGCCAGCAGTTCCAGCGGGCTTCAAGAGACCCAGTACTTC. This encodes CASSSSGLQETQYF.

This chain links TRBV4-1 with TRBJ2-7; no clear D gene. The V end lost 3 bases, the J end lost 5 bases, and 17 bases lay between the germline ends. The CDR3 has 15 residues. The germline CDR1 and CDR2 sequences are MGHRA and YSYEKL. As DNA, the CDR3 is TGCGCCAGCAGCCAGGGCCGGGCTGTATACCACGAGCAGTACTTC. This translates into CASSQGRAVYHEQYF.

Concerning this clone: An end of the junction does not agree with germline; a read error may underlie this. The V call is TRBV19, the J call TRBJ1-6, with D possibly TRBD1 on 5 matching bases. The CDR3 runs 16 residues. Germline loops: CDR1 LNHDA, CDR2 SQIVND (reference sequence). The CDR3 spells CATSGRDGSYNSPLHF. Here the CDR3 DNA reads TGTGCCACTAGTGGCAGGGATGGCTCCTATAATTCACCCCTCCACTTT.

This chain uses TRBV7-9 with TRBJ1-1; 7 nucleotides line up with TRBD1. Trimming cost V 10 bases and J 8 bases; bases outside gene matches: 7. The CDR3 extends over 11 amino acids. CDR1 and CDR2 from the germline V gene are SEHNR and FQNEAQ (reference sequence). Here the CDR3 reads CATQGGGEAFF. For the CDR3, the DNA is TGTGCCACCCAGGGGGGCGGCGAAGCTTTCTTT.

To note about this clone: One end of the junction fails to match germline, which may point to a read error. As DNA, the CDR3 is TGTGCCAGCTCACCGTCGGACAGGGGATGGAACTTC. Protein: CASSPSDRGWNF. The chain joins TRBV18 to TRBJ2-7, with 9 bases fitting TRBD1. CDR3 length equals 12 residues. CDR1 and CDR2 (germline): KGHSH, LQKENI.

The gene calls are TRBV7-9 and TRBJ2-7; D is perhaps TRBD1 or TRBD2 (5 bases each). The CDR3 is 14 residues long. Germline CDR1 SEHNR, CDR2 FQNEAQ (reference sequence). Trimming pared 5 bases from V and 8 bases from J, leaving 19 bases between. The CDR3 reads CASSHPGTEGQQYF. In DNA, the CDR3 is TGTGCCAGCAGCCACCCAGGGACCGAGGGCCAGCAGTACTTC.